This TCR beta chain was observed in a study of blood T cell repertoires in COVID-19. Measured with immunoSEQ multiplex PCR; TCRdb has only the in-frame clones, and not every one. This sample has about 250,000 clones, with just over 85% found just once. V was pared by 6 bases and J by 0 bases, with 11 bases between. This CDR3 is 15 amino acids long. Germline CDR1 is MNHEY and CDR2 is SVGAGI. Two consecutive negative NP/OP PCR tests, clearance, or resolved symptoms defined Cohort 3 recovery. This receptor was obtained from a man aged 18 to 29 who had recovered from COVID-19. Source material: PBMCs or T cells enriched from blood (not recorded which). The chain couples TRBV6-5 to TRBJ2-2; possibly TRBD2 for D (6 bases). The CDR3 DNA is TGTGCCAGCAGGCGGGGCACATCGAACACCGGGGAGCTGTTTTTT. As protein: CASRRGTSNTGELFF.